The clone carrying this T cell receptor (beta chain) was seen only a few times. Its antigen is as yet unknown. Sequencing used immunoSEQ multiplex PCR; TCRdb keeps in-frame clones, though not all of them. Of 130,000 to 150,000 clones in the sample, roughly 88% were seen once. The record originates from a study of cytomegalovirus exposure and HLA in healthy donors. The donors formed part of the roughly 120-subject validation cohort, distinct from the roughly 700-subject first cohort. This CDR3 contains 12 residues. The V and J ends lost 5 bases and 2 bases respectively, with 6 bases between them. CDR1 and CDR2 (germline): SEHNR, FQNEAQ (reference sequence). Study results and limitations: Reportedly, diagnosis of cytomegalovirus status by the classifier showed high specificity and sensitivity. Despite most TCR sequences being rare, some public TCRs occurred in many donors. Confirmation in vitro established that a few CMV-associated chains were specific for CMV antigens.

The sequence was collected from a woman aged 18-29 years in good health and CMV-seropositive. Input material: PBMCs. The chain uses TRBV7-9 and TRBJ1-1; no clear D. The CDR3 loop reads CASSRVNTEAFF. CDR3 bases: TGTGCCAGCAGCCGTGTAAACACTGAAGCTTTCTTT.